The clone carrying this T cell receptor beta chain was counted once. Data came from immunoSEQ multiplex PCR; TCRdb stores just in-frame clones and leaves some out. The repertoire consists of 490,000 or so clones, with roughly nine tenths occurring once and the leading ten covering approximately 8%. CDR3 size: 15 residues. Germline loops: CDR1 KGHDR, CDR2 SFDVKD. Trimming took 4 bases from V and 5 from J; bases not matched to a gene: 4. The data were taken from a study of blood T cell repertoires in COVID-19. Sequencing used PBMCs or T cells enriched from blood (not recorded which). The source is a woman between 55 and 75 years old who had recovered from COVID-19. The chain couples TRBV24-1 to TRBJ1-5, with 10 bases matching TRBD1. The CDR3 DNA reads TGTGCCACCAGTGACCCCGGGACAGGGGATCAGCCCCAGCATTTT. It yields the protein CATSDPGTGDQPQHF.